This is a list of T cell receptor beta chains from one sample in a study of blood T cell repertoires in COVID-19. The repertoire was sequenced with immunoSEQ multiplex PCR; TCRdb's copy has only in-frame clones and lacks some. Of about 230,000 clones listed, about 88% are singletons. Specimen: peripheral blood. The source is a man in his forties or fifties with acute or convalescent COVID-19. The CDR3 runs from the conserved cysteine through the conserved F or W. A D gene is named only where the DNA matches it firmly. Clone size is stated in some rows and not others, as once, few, many or a class when expanded.

V	size	D	J	CDR3	DNA
TRBV4-1	NA	NA	TRBJ2-7	CASSQEIRDTTSYEQYF	TGCGCCAGCAGCCAAGAGATTCGGGACACAACTTCCTACGAGCAGTACTTC
TRBV7-9	NA	NA	TRBJ1-2	CASSSLGGYGYTF	TGTGCCAGCAGCTCACTAGGGGGTTATGGCTACACCTTC
TRBV6-6	few	TRBD1	TRBJ1-6	CASSRYRDRGVSAYNSPLHF	TGTGCCAGCAGTCGGTACCGGGACAGGGGGGTCTCGGCCTATAATTCACCCCTCCACTTT
TRBV13	NA	NA	TRBJ1-1	CASSGMAKGTEAFF	TGTGCCAGCTCAGGGATGGCAAAAGGGACTGAAGCTTTCTTT
TRBV7-6	NA	NA	TRBJ1-2	CASSLSDGGGGYTF	TGTGCCAGCAGCTTAAGTGACGGGGGTGGCGGCTACACCTTC
TRBV5-1	NA	NA	TRBJ1-1	CASSLVGGDTEAFF	TGCGCCAGCAGCTTAGTGGGCGGGGACACTGAAGCTTTCTTT
TRBV11-3	NA	TRBD1	TRBJ2-2	CASSQGQRSGELFF	TGTGCCAGCAGCCAGGGACAGCGGTCCGGGGAGCTGTTTTTT
TRBV15	NA	NA	TRBJ2-1	CATSRERTVYNEQFF	TGTGCCACCAGCAGAGAGAGGACAGTCTACAATGAGCAGTTCTTC
TRBV19	NA	TRBD2	TRBJ2-1	CASSTTSSSYNEQFF	TGTGCCAGTAGTACGACTAGCAGCTCCTACAATGAGCAGTTCTTC
TRBV20-1	NA	TRBD2	TRBJ2-3	CSASWTSGGTDTQYF	TGCAGTGCTAGTTGGACTAGCGGGGGCACAGATACGCAGTATTTT
TRBV20-1	few	NA	TRBJ1-5	CSASQVRNQPQHF	TGCAGTGCTAGTCAAGTCAGGAATCAGCCCCAGCATTTT
TRBV10-3	NA	NA	TRBJ2-1	CAISESMGARNNEQFF	TGTGCCATCAGTGAGTCGATGGGGGCTAGGAACAATGAGCAGTTCTTC
TRBV15	NA	NA	TRBJ1-3	CATSRDRDSGNTIYF	TGTGCCACCAGCAGAGACAGGGACTCTGGAAACACCATATATTTT
TRBV3-1/TRBV3-2	NA	NA	TRBJ1-1	CASSQSQDLNTEAFF	TGTGCCAGCAGCCAATCTCAAGACTTGAACACTGAAGCTTTCTTT
TRBV30	NA	TRBD1	TRBJ2-7	CAWSSGDSSYEQYF	TGTGCCTGGAGTTCCGGGGACAGCTCCTACGAGCAGTACTTC
TRBV5-1	NA	NA	TRBJ1-1	CASSYVSRTEAFF	TGCGCCAGCAGCTACGTTTCGAGAACTGAAGCTTTCTTT
TRBV7-4	NA	NA	TRBJ2-7	CAPIAPVRGLLYEQYF	TGTGCCCCAATCGCCCCGGTACGGGGTCTTCTCTACGAGCAGTACTTC
TRBV18	few	TRBD1	TRBJ1-6	CASSGQGYNSPLHF	TGTGCCAGCTCGGGACAGGGGTATAATTCACCCCTCCACTTT
TRBV25-1	NA	NA	TRBJ1-1	CASASRLSGEAFF	TGTGCCAGCGCCTCCCGGCTCTCGGGTGAAGCTTTCTTT
TRBV15	NA	TRBD1	TRBJ2-7	CATSRGGTAIYEQYF	TGTGCCACCAGCAGAGGGGGGACAGCTATCTACGAGCAGTACTTC
TRBV2	NA	TRBD1	TRBJ1-5	CASRDREGNQPQHF	TGTGCCAGCAGGGACAGGGAGGGCAATCAGCCCCAGCATTTT
TRBV7-8	NA	TRBD1	TRBJ1-5	CASSLGGQGFNQPQHF	TGTGCCAGCAGCTTAGGGGGACAGGGCTTCAATCAGCCCCAGCATTTT
TRBV4-2	once	TRBD2	TRBJ2-3	CASSQRRGGPTDTQYF	TGTGCCAGCAGCCAACGGCGGGGGGGGCCGACAGATACGCAGTATTTT
TRBV25-1	few	NA	TRBJ1-2	CASSELNSNYGYTF	TGTGCCAGCAGTGAATTGAACAGTAACTATGGCTACACCTTC
TRBV10-3	NA	NA	TRBJ2-1	CAISARSSYNEQFF	TGTGCCATCAGTGCGCGGAGCTCCTACAATGAGCAGTTCTTC
TRBV4-2	NA	NA	TRBJ1-5	CASSRQQDQPQHF	TGTGCCAGCAGCCGACAGCAAGATCAGCCCCAGCATTTT
TRBV10-3	NA	TRBD1	TRBJ1-2	CAIRGTGTGGYTF	TGTGCCATCAGGGGGACAGGGACGGGTGGCTACACCTTC
TRBV5-5	NA	NA	TRBJ1-1	CASTLLTGENTEAFF	TGTGCCAGCACCTTGCTCACGGGGGAGAACACTGAAGCTTTCTTT
TRBV30	NA	NA	TRBJ2-3	CAWSPHSGTDTQYF	TGTGCCTGGAGTCCCCATTCGGGCACAGATACGCAGTATTTT
TRBV28	NA	TRBD1	TRBJ2-1	CASSLISWTGQRNEQFF	TGTGCCAGCAGTTTAATTAGCTGGACAGGGCAACGCAATGAGCAGTTCTTC
TRBV5-5	NA	NA	TRBJ1-1	CASSFSSEAFF	TGTGCCAGCAGCTTTTCCAGTGAAGCTTTCTTT